This TCR beta chain stems from a study of regulatory T cells in long-lasting Graves disease. The TCR beta library used iRepertoire HTBI primers with Arm-PCR amplification of CDR3. TCRdb redid the calling of the multiplex PCR reads with MiXCR, one entry per CDR3 protein. The data contain about 430,000 distinct CDR3 sequences, around 20% of them seen just once; the ten biggest clones take up 14%. The germline V gene encodes CDR1 DFQATT and CDR2 SNEGSKA (reference sequence). The length of the CDR3 is 14 residues. V was pared by 5 bases and J by 8 bases, with 18 bases between. Time point meaning: persistent/refractory GD, antithyroid drugs over 5 years with positive TRAb. Following extraction of RNA from PBMCs, that RNA was used to make the TCR library. A remark on this clonotype: The antigen is not known.

Study-wide findings and caveats: New patients shared fewer public clonotypes (about 1,000) than persistent patients did (roughly 2,700). Lower TCR diversity characterized persistent Graves' patients relative to newly diagnosed patients.

The chain combines TRBV20-1 with TRBJ1-4; possible D gene TRBD1, 5 bases. The starting material was peripheral blood mononuclear cells (PBMCs), obtained when the disease was refractory, from a patient treated with antithyroid drugs. The clonotype was recovered from a female donor with Graves disease. CDR3 residues: CSADPTARGEKLFF. In DNA form, the CDR3 reads TGCAGTGCTGACCCGACAGCCCGAGGGGAAAAACTGTTTTTT.